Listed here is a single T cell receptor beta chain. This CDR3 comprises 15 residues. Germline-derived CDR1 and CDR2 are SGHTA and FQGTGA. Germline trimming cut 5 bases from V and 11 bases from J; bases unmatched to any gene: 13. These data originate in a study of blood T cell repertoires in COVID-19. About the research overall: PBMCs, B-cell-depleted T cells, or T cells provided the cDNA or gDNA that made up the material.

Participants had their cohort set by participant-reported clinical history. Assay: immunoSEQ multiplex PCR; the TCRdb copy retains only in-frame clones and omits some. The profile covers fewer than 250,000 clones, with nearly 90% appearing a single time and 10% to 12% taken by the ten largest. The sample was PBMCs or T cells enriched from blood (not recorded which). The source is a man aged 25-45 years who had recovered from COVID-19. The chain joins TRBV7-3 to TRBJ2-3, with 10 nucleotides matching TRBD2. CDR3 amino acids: CASSPGLSGGHRQYF. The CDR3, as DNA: TGTGCCAGCAGCCCGGGCCTTAGCGGGGGGCACAGGCAGTATTTT.